Sequencing of this TCR beta chain was carried out in a study of molecular identifiers for immune sequencing clone quantification. About this clonotype: Its antigen is undetermined.

Regarding the study as a whole: The share of molecules held by clones above 20 RNA copies was over 99% in effector cells and under 1% in naive cells.

For bulk TCR libraries, previously described methods and listed TCR primers were used. In TCRdb, the PCR reads were re-called with MiXCR into one record per CDR3 protein. This sample yields under 600,000 distinct CDR3 sequences, of which 25% are seen a single time; approximately 0.76% belongs to the top ten. A CD8+CD4-CCR7+CD45RA+ gate was used to sort naive CD8 T cells. Germline CDR1 and CDR2: ENHRY and SYGVKD. The CDR3 sequence is 13 residues long. V was trimmed by 3 bases and J by 3 bases, leaving 9 bases between them. Sequencing was done on a sample of naive CD8+ T cells from blood, with Jurkat cell RNA spiked in. Subset specified: FACS-sorted CD8+CD4-CCR7+CD45RA+ naive T cells. The sequence derives from a human donor in good health. Some libraries in this study had Jurkat cell RNA spiked in. The chain links TRBV10-3 to TRBJ2-7; D gene ambiguous. Written as DNA, the CDR3 is TGTGCCATCAGTGACCCTCCCAGCTACGAGCAGTACTTC. As protein: CAISDPPSYEQYF.